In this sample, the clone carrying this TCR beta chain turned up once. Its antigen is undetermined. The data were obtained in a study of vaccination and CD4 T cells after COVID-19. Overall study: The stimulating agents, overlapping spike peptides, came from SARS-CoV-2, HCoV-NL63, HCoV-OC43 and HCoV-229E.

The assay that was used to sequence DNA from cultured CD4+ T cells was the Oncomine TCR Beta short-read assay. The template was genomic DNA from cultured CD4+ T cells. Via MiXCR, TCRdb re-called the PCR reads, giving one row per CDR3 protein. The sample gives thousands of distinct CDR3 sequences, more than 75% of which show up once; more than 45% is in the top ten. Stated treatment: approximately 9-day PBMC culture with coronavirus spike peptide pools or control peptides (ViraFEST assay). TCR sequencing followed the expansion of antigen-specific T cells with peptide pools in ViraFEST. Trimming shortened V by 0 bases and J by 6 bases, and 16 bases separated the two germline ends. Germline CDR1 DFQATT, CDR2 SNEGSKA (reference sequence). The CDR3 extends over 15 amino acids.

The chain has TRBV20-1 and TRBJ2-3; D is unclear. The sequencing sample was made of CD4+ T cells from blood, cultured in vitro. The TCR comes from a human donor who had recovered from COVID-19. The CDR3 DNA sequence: TGCAGTGCTAGAGACATAACAGAGTCCGTCGATACGCAGTATTTT. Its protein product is CSARDITESVDTQYF.